The 28 T cell receptor beta chains listed next were all sequenced from one sample in a study of cytomegalovirus exposure and HLA in healthy donors. The PCR employed 60 Vbeta primers together with 13 Jbeta primers. Generated by immunoSEQ multiplex PCR, the TCRdb table keeps only in-frame clones and is missing some. In the table there are roughly 120,000 clones, 65% to 80% of which are singletons. The material sequenced was PBMCs. The receptors shown here come from a man aged 30-40 years in good health and CMV-seropositive.

This clone appeared a single time. This sequence joins TRBV2 and TRBJ1-2, with D perhaps TRBD1 (5 bases). The ends were cut back, 2 bases at V and 4 bases at J, with 23 bases in the middle. The germline CDR1 and CDR2 sequences are SNHLY and FYNNEI. There are 18 residues in the CDR3. DNA for the CDR3: TGTGCCAGCAGTGAAACGTCTCAATCCAGGGTTGTAGGCTATGGCTACACCTTC. It yields the protein CASSETSQSRVVGYGYTF.

The CDR3 spells CASSEAGGGALDEQFF. The CDR3 region has the DNA TGTGCCAGCAGTGAAGCTGGCGGGGGGGCCTTGGATGAGCAGTTCTTC. The rearrangement joins TRBV6-1 to TRBJ2-1; 9 positions match TRBD2. CDR3 length: 16 residues. Germline-derived CDR1 and CDR2 are MNHNS and SASEGT. Trimming removed 0 bases from V and 8 bases from J; junction bases left unmatched: 8.

The V and J genes are TRBV5-6 and TRBJ2-5; 7 bases map to TRBD1. The length of the CDR3 is 17 residues. The germline gives CDR1 SGHDT, CDR2 YYEEEE. V gave up 0 bases and J gave up 5 bases; unmatched junction bases: 13. The CDR3 loop is CASSLGQGSLPEETQYF. DNA for the CDR3: TGTGCCAGCAGCTTGGGACAGGGTTCACTCCCGGAGGAGACCCAGTACTTC.

The V and J genes are TRBV7-2 and TRBJ1-1; a possible D gene is TRBD1 (5 bases). This CDR3 region has 14 residues. Trimming cost V 1 base and J 3 bases, with 9 bases left between them. Germline values: CDR1 SGHTA, CDR2 FQGNSA. The CDR3 DNA reads as TGTGCCAGCAGCTTAGGGGGGAGGTACACTGAAGCTTTCTTT. This sequence encodes CASSLGGRYTEAFF.

The chain links TRBV5-6 to TRBJ2-3, with TRBD2 identical over 8 bases. V was clipped by 1 base and J by 6 bases; unmatched bases: 10. This CDR3 region has 16 residues. CDR1 and CDR2 (germline): SGHDT, YYEEEE. The chain's CDR3 is CASSLSASGGRDTQYF. The CDR3 nucleotides read TGTGCCAGCAGCTTGTCGGCCAGCGGGGGCAGGGATACGCAGTATTTT.

The V gene is TRBV10-1, the J gene TRBJ1-1; TRBD1 matches at 7 bases. Trimming removed 8 bases from V and 1 base from J; junction bases left unmatched: 7. Germline V gene data show CDR1 as WNHNN and CDR2 as SYGVQD (reference sequence). The CDR3 spans 14 residues. DNA of the CDR3: TGCGCCAGCCGGAAAAACAGGGGGAACACTGAAGCTTTCTTT. Its translation: CASRKNRGNTEAFF.

As regards this clone: The junction departs from germline at one end; a sequencing error may be responsible. This chain joins TRBV25-1 and TRBJ1-2; D is possibly TRBD1 (6 bases). This CDR3 contains 13 residues. CDR1 and CDR2 (germline): MGHDK, SYGVNS. CDR3 residues: CASSERGIEATHF. CDR3 DNA: TGTGCCAGCAGTGAAAGGGGGATAGAGGCCACTCACTTC.

This clone occurred a few times. The rearrangement joins TRBV15 to TRBJ2-7; 7 positions match TRBD2. V trimming: 5 bases; J trimming: 3 bases; junction bases outside the gene matches: 10. Germline CDR1 and CDR2: LNHNV and YYDKDF (reference sequence). The CDR3 is 15 residues long. CDR3 region: CATSGGGGRLYEQYF. The DNA of the CDR3 is TGTGCCACCAGCGGTGGGGGGGGGAGGCTCTACGAGCAGTACTTC. The full variable domain, its missing parts supplied by reference TRBV15 and TRBJ2-7, is DAMVIQNPRYQVTQFGKPVTLSCSQTLNHNVMYWYQQKSSQAPKLLFHYYDKDFNNEADTPDNFQSRRPNTSFCFLDIRSPGLGDTAMYLCATSGGGGRLYEQYFGPGTRLTVT.

This chain uses TRBV28 with TRBJ2-7; 11 nucleotides agree with TRBD2. V shed 6 bases and J 1 base; nucleotides not matched to a gene: 8. The CDR3 is 16 residues long. The germline CDR1 and CDR2 sequences are MDHEN and SYDVKM. CDR3 amino acids: CASSYGLAGNSYEQYF. CDR3 DNA: TGTGCCAGCAGCTACGGACTAGCGGGTAATTCCTACGAGCAGTACTTC.

The chain links TRBV21-1 to TRBJ1-3; the D segment call TRBD1 is taken from the table without a DNA check. TRBV21-1 is shown as a pseudogene. CDR3 length equals 16 residues. CDR3 residues: CASKRTGYSSGNTIYF. As DNA, the CDR3 is TGTGCCAGCAAACGGACAGGTTATAGCTCTGGAAACACCATATATTTT.

There are many counts of this clone. V gene TRBV4-2 combines with J gene TRBJ2-1; 10 bases are shared with TRBD1. V gave up 4 bases and J gave up 5 bases; unmatched junction bases: 8. Germline CDR1 and CDR2: LGHNA and YNFKEQ. There are 16 residues in the CDR3. The DNA for the CDR3 is TGTGCCAGCAGCCGTGACAGGGGGCGTCGTAACAATGAGCAGTTCTTC. Its translation is CASSRDRGRRNNEQFF.

V usage is TRBV2 and J usage is TRBJ2-1, with D possibly TRBD2 on 7 matching bases. Germline CDR1 is SNHLY and CDR2 is FYNNEI. This CDR3 is built from 14 residues. V dropped 8 bases and J dropped 4 bases, with 15 bases sitting between them. CDR3 residues: CASDWGGEYNEQFF. The CDR3 DNA reads as TGTGCCAGCGATTGGGGGGGCGAGTACAATGAGCAGTTCTTC. Full variable domain (remainder filled in from reference TRBV2 and TRBJ2-1): EPEVTQTPSHQVTQMGQEVILRCVPISNHLYFYWYRQILGQKVEFLVSFYNNEISEKSEIFDDQFSVERPDGSNFTLKIRSTKLEDSAMYFCASDWGGEYNEQFFGPGTRLTVL.

This clone was detected once. V and J are TRBV19 and TRBJ1-5; D not certain. Trimming removed 2 bases from V and 4 bases from J, with 9 bases in between. This CDR3 has 14 amino acids. The germline CDR1 and CDR2 sequences are LNHDA and SQIVND (reference sequence). The DNA of the CDR3 is TGTGCCAGTAGTATAACTCACGGTAATCAGCCCCAGCATTTT. Protein sequence: CASSITHGNQPQHF.

The chain employs TRBV19 and TRBJ1-6; 7 bases fit TRBD1. The CDR3 sequence is 16 residues long. Germline CDR1 LNHDA, CDR2 SQIVND (reference sequence). J lost 6 bases, V lost 4 bases, and 9 bases had no gene match. As DNA, the CDR3 is TGTGCCAGTAGTACCGACGACAGGGTGATTAATTCACCCCTCCACTTT. Translated: CASSTDDRVINSPLHF.

This clone occurred a few times. Mismatch with germline at one junction end may stem from a read error. This chain joins TRBV6-5 and TRBJ1-2; D gene unclear. The CDR3 has 11 amino acids. Germline CDR1 MNHEY, CDR2 SVGAGI. The CDR3 region is CASRSGLGYPF. CDR3 DNA sequence: TGTGCCAGCAGATCAGGCCTCGGCTACCCCTTC.

The V call is TRBV15, the J call TRBJ1-5; D may be TRBD1 (6 bases). V lost 0 bases, J lost 1 base, and 13 bases lay in between. CDR3 length equals 17 residues. The germline CDR1 and CDR2 sequences are LNHNV and YYDKDF (reference sequence). This CDR3 is CATSRDWTATSNQPQHF. CDR3 coding DNA: TGTGCCACCAGCAGAGATTGGACAGCTACCAGCAATCAGCCCCAGCATTTT.

This chain joins TRBV15 and TRBJ2-2; 10 positions match TRBD1. V trimming: 0 bases; J trimming: 4 bases; junction bases outside the gene matches: 5. CDR1 and CDR2 (germline): LNHNV, YYDKDF (reference sequence). This CDR3 contains 17 residues. The chain's CDR3 is CATSRDLWTGGTGELFF. The CDR3, as DNA: TGTGCCACCAGCAGAGATCTTTGGACAGGGGGCACCGGGGAGCTGTTTTTT.

The chain recombines TRBV4-1 with TRBJ1-4; no reliable D call. V lost 0 bases to trimming and J lost 7 bases, with 12 bases between them. The CDR3 totals 15 residues. Germline loops: CDR1 MGHRA, CDR2 YSYEKL. This CDR3 is CASSQEESRGEKLFF. CDR3 DNA: TGCGCCAGCAGCCAAGAGGAGTCCCGAGGTGAAAAACTGTTTTTT.

This clone came up once. The J gene is TRBJ2-2, the V gene TRBV4-3; 7 positions match TRBD2. The CDR3 consists of 15 residues. Germline V gene sequence: CDR1 LGHNA, CDR2 YSLEER. Germline trimming cut 4 bases from V and 9 bases from J; bases unmatched to any gene: 11. CDR3 bases: TGCGCCAGCAGCCCTCGACTAGCCCAGGGTCGGGAGCTGTTTTTT. It translates to CASSPRLAQGRELFF.

V and J are TRBV29-1 and TRBJ2-3; maybe TRBD2 (6 bases). In germline, CDR1 is SQVTM, CDR2 ANQGSEA. The CDR3 has 12 residues. V was trimmed by 6 bases and J by 3 bases, leaving 10 bases between them. The CDR3 DNA reads as TGCAGCGTGGTGACTAGTACAGATACGCAGTATTTT. Translation: CSVVTSTDTQYF.

The table lists this clone with a count of one. The gene calls are TRBV10-2 and TRBJ2-1, with 8 bases identical to TRBD2. J gave up 5 bases and V 10 bases, and 13 bases lay outside the gene matches. This CDR3 is built from 15 residues. The germline gives CDR1 WSHSY, CDR2 SAAADI. The CDR3 nucleotides read TGCGCCACCTCGCCCGGTCGGGGGGGGAACAATGAGCAGTTCTTC. Its translation: CATSPGRGGNNEQFF.

This clone was observed once. CDR3 coding DNA: TGTGCCAGCAGTTTATTGGGGGCACTCGTAGGAGGCTACACCTTC. It translates to CASSLLGALVGGYTF. V usage is TRBV28 and J usage is TRBJ1-2; a weak D match, TRBD1 (6 bases). In germline, CDR1 is MDHEN, CDR2 SYDVKM. Trimming took off 1 base at V and 8 bases at J, with 17 bases between the two ends. This CDR3 region has 15 residues.

The V gene is TRBV10-3, the J gene TRBJ2-5; 10 bases match TRBD1. Germline trimming cut 8 bases from V and 5 bases from J; bases unmatched to any gene: 5. The V gene's germline CDR1 is ENHRY and CDR2 SYGVKD. The CDR3 spans 13 residues. As DNA, the CDR3 is TGTGCCATCTTGGGACAGGGGAAGGAGACCCAGTACTTC. This gives the protein CAILGQGKETQYF.

The gene calls are TRBV5-4 and TRBJ2-7; no definite D call. V was shortened by 0 bases and J by 6 bases, with 10 bases between the two germline ends. This CDR3 contains 13 residues. Germline CDR1 is SGHNT and CDR2 is YYREEE (reference sequence). The CDR3 DNA reads TGTGCCAGCAGCTTGGTCGCGACTGGCGAGCAGTACTTC. It encodes CASSLVATGEQYF.

This sequence joins TRBV5-6 and TRBJ2-3, with D uncertain. Trimming removed 0 bases at V and 0 bases at J, with 11 bases between. Germline CDR1 and CDR2: SGHDT and YYEEEE. The CDR3 is 16 amino acids. CDR3: CASSLGLSLSTDTQYF. The CDR3 DNA follows: TGTGCCAGCAGCTTGGGACTCAGCCTAAGCACAGATACGCAGTATTTT.

The rearrangement joins TRBV19 to TRBJ1-5; D unresolved. Trimming took 3 bases from V and 7 from J, leaving 10 bases between them. Germline V gene lookup returns CDR1 LNHDA and CDR2 SQIVND (reference sequence). This CDR3 is 13 amino acids long. The CDR3 DNA follows: TGTGCCAGTAGTATTGCGGCGGGGCAGCCCCAGCATTTT. This encodes CASSIAAGQPQHF.

This rearrangement joins TRBV25-1 to TRBJ2-5; D is perhaps TRBD1 (5 bases). This CDR3 spans 16 amino acids. V was clipped by 4 bases and J by 9 bases, with 24 bases between them. Per the germline V gene, CDR1 is MGHDK and CDR2 is SYGVNS. The CDR3 DNA is TGTGCCAGCAGTGGGGGCCTCGGACAAGCTCAACTGGCCCAGTACTTC. It yields the protein CASSGGLGQAQLAQYF.

This clone was seen only a few times. The chain is built from TRBV11-2 and TRBJ2-1, with a weak D call TRBD1 (6 bases). CDR3 size: 14 residues. Germline CDR1 reads SGHAT; CDR2 reads FQNNGV. V was cut by 5 bases and J by 3 bases, with 11 bases left in between. CDR3 DNA: TGTGCCAGCAGCACCAGGACAGACTACAATGAGCAGTTCTTC. Protein sequence: CASSTRTDYNEQFF.